This T cell receptor (beta chain) was captured by sequencing in a study of PD-1 blockade in classical Hodgkin lymphoma. Sequenced by immunoSEQ multiplex PCR; TCRdb stores in-frame clones only, minus some. The sample lists more than 25,000 clones, approximately 85% occurring once. The CDR3 covers 15 residues. Losses at the gene ends were 10 bases for V and 6 bases for J; bases not matched to a gene: 13. The germline V gene encodes CDR1 LNHDA and CDR2 SQIVND (reference sequence). Time point specified: cycle 4 day 1 (C4D1), after around six weeks of nivolumab. All patients relapsed after autologous stem cell transplantation, and brentuximab vedotin exposure varied. Purified CD4+ T cells were obtained from thawed PBMCs through magnetic negative selection.

The source is a human donor with classical Hodgkin lymphoma. The chain uses TRBV19 and TRBJ1-5; 9 bases map to TRBD1. Source: CD4+ T cells from blood, taken before the fourth cycle of nivolumab. CDR3 coding DNA: TGTGCCACCTCACCCCCGGGACAGGGCCGTCAGCCCCAGCATTTT. Amino acids: CATSPPGQGRQPQHF.